The TCR beta chain under discussion was sequenced for a study of blood T cells in healthy people across ages. The overall study: Researchers report that template switching captured about one barcoded beta molecule per two T cells. Study observations and caveats: Using unsorted PBMCs precluded a conclusive naive versus antigen-experienced comparison. While age rose, TCR beta diversity per million T cells dropped in a roughly linear way.

Many counts were recorded for this clonotype. Its antigen is currently unknown. Total RNA, at least 6 micrograms per sample, came from PBMCs. Germline V lookup: CDR1 LGHDT, CDR2 YNNKEL (reference sequence). This CDR3 has 13 amino acids. Trimming shortened V by 5 bases and J by 4 bases, and 12 bases separated the two germline ends. Using a J-beta primer mix together with a sample-barcoded 5' primer, a second PCR was run for about 6 to 12 cycles. Using its own MiXCR run on the 5' RACE reads, TCRdb lists one record per CDR3 protein. The table records hundreds of thousands of distinct CDR3 sequences, 25% to 30% of them present only once.

Sequencing used blood. The TCR originated in a woman in her 70s in good health. The genes are TRBV3-1 and TRBJ2-7; D possibly uses TRBD1 or TRBD2 (5 bases each). CDR3 nucleotide sequence: TGTGCCAGCAGCACGGGACGGATTTACGAGCAGTACTTC. Translated: CASSTGRIYEQYF.